Listed below are T cell receptor beta chains from one sample, sequenced in a study of cytomegalovirus exposure and HLA in healthy donors. TCRdb keeps only in-frame clones here, not all; method: immunoSEQ multiplex PCR. The sample shows some 150,000 clones, around three quarters of them seen only once. The sample was PBMCs. These receptors came from a woman between 40 and 55 years old in good health and CMV-seronegative. CDR3s include the opening cysteine and the closing phenylalanine or tryptophan. A D gene is named only where the DNA matches it firmly. Rows may omit the clone size; those that give it use once, few, many or a size class.

TRBJ1-2	NA	NA	TRBV4-1	TGCGCCAGCAGCCCCCAAGCGGATCTCTATGGCTACACCTTC	CASSPQADLYGYTF
TRBJ2-7	NA	NA	TRBV27	TGTGCCAGCAGGAGCTCCTACGAGCAGTACTTC	CASRSSYEQYF
TRBJ1-1	NA	NA	TRBV6-5	TGTGCCAGCAGTTTATACAGGGTCAGGGGCACTGAGGCTTTCTTT	CASSLYRVRGTEAFF
TRBJ1-2	NA	NA	TRBV5-1	TGCGCCAGCAGCTTCAACCCCGAGGATGGCTACACCTTC	CASSFNPEDGYTF
TRBJ2-2	NA	NA	TRBV29-1	TGCAGCGTTCGTTGGCAGGGTGATACTTATGTTGGCACCGGGGAGCTGTTTTTT	CSVRWQGDTYVGTGELFF
TRBJ1-1	few	NA	TRBV30	TGTGCCTGGACTTCCGGTTTGTACGGGGAAGCTTTCTTT	CAWTSGLYGEAFF
TRBJ2-7	NA	TRBD1	TRBV2	TGTGCCAGCAGTGTTGACAGGGACAGGTACGAGCAGTACTTC	CASSVDRDRYEQYF
TRBJ2-5	NA	TRBD2	TRBV5-4	TGTGCCAGCAGCTTGGGGGGCACAGGACGGGAGGAGCAGTACTTC	CASSLGGTGREEQYF
TRBJ2-7	few	TRBD2	TRBV5-1	TGCGCCAGCAGCTTGGTCTTTGGGACTAGCTCCTACGAGCAGTACTTC	CASSLVFGTSSYEQYF
TRBJ1-1	few	NA	TRBV27	TGTGCCAGCAGTTTCGGACCAGGGAATTGGGGCACTGAAGCTTTCTTT	CASSFGPGNWGTEAFF